This T cell receptor beta chain was recorded in a study of shared clonotypes between healthy human individuals (dated by TCRdb to the early 2020s). Notes on the research overall: Three men and two women, aged 18 to 49 years, made up the cohort. For each donor, CD4 naive and CD4 memory were each run on three plates, CD8 naive on two plates, and CD8 memory on one plate. The study deeply sequenced blood TCR repertoires of several healthy adults to estimate repertoire size and the extent of clonotype sharing between individuals. Libraries were prepared and TCR repertoires were sequenced by different laboratories using diverse techniques, in order to increase sequencing depth and limit assay-specific biases. Each donor's leukapheresis produced roughly between about 0.8 and 8.9 billion PBMCs.

Donors were healthy HIV-negative adults with no recently reported acute infections or vaccinations. Every donor was a Caucasian adult residing in Nashville, Tennessee, USA. The CD8 memory samples were a combination of magnetically selected CD45RO+ cells and CCR7-negative CD45RA+ effector memory (TemRA) cells. After blood collection by leukapheresis, PBMCs were isolated using Ficoll-Histopaque density gradient centrifugation and then cryopreserved in the vapor phase of liquid nitrogen. Purity and quantity of every magnetically sorted T cell population were checked by analytical flow cytometry. From each sorted fraction, genomic DNA was isolated and quantified by UV absorbance on a Nanodrop 2000c. Study-level results and caveats: Because the study included only a small number of donors, the genetic and exposure-history diversity represented was limited. Pairwise subsampling indicated that sequencing depth was expected to affect the degree of clonotype sharing among donors. Sampling was restricted to blood, and TCR repertoires in tissues likely differ from the TCR repertoires found in blood. Across a handful of donors, roughly 5.1% of naive CD4, roughly 3.4% of naive CD8, under 2.5% of memory CD4, and approximately 0.4% of memory CD8 clonotypes were shared. Naive subsets generally had larger estimated clonotype richness than memory subsets did. Higher generation probabilities were observed for clonotypes shared by all four sorted-subset donors than for non-shared clonotypes. Even with the large sequencing depth, rarefaction of the sorted-subset datasets indicated that sequencing was incomplete.

TCR CDR3 regions were amplified from genomic DNA by multiplex PCR using the deep immunoSEQ assay. Genomic DNA extracted from each cell subset was distributed evenly over all wells of several immunoSEQ 96-well plates, and each plate served as one replicate. For sorted subsets, around 0.2 ug genomic DNA, equal to tens of thousands of T cell genomes, was loaded into each replicate PCR. Purified libraries were measured with a Qubit 3.0 fluorometer, size-checked on a Bioanalyzer 2100, and measured again with the KAPA Library Quantification kit. A separate single-read 150-cycle Illumina NextSeq 550 flow cell was used to sequence each immunoSEQ 96-well plate. The study's own analysis went as follows. Because the immunoSEQ output held only junctional sequences and lacked quality scores, the filtering could not match the filtering applied to full-length reads. To assign V/J genes and CDR3, sequences were annotated using PyIR, a Python wrapper for IgBLAST v1.9, with IMGT germline references. Any read was removed if the V/J assignment was weak (E-value above 1e-6), the CDR3 was missing, or the read contained stop codons, out-of-frame junctions, or ambiguous translated residues. V3J clonotypes were defined as sequences sharing the same inferred V gene, J gene, and CDR3 amino acid sequence. To compute the percentage overlap between repertoires, the number of shared unique clonotypes was divided by the size of the smaller repertoire. Three approaches were used to assess repertoire richness: RTK rarefaction, the Chao1 estimator, and Recon v2.1 estimates of unobserved clonotypes. For all TCRbeta clonotypes obtained by the gDNA method from a few donors, generation probabilities were computed with OLGA. The clones in this table, taken by TCRdb from immuneACCESS, are in-frame only. Not every clone is retained; where verified, under half of the shortfall comes from an unresolved V gene, and the cause of the rest is unknown. V, J and clone size reflect that table, while D and trimming were determined from the DNA. Across this sample there are about 380,000 clones, with roughly 96% seen only once. The ten largest clones represent around 0.3% of the sample.

Trimmed from V: 3 bases; trimmed from J: 4 bases; junction bases lacking a gene match: 2. There are 13 amino acids in the CDR3, from cysteine to phenylalanine inclusive. The read is trimmed to its CDR3 DNA, 39 bases read in frame from base 1. CDR1 WSHSY and CDR2 SAAADI are derived from the germline V gene. As for this clone: The antigen it binds to is not known. Base qualities are not provided; no much larger clone lies one nucleotide away.

Sequenced input: memory CD8+ T cells sorted from blood. In the paper's terms, the cell subset or site label means: CD45RO+ cells pooled with CCR7-negative TemRA cells. The V gene is TRBV10-2 and the J gene is TRBJ1-1; TRBD1 fits 7 bases in the junction. The source is a man between 25 and 39 years old in good health. The nucleotide sequence reads as follows: TGCGCCAGCAGTGACAGGGGGGGCACTGAAGCTTTCTTT. Its protein reads: CASSDRGGTEAFF.